This T cell receptor (beta chain) originates from a study of CD8+CD57+ T cells in acquired aplastic anemia. Across the study: Healthy donors gave 10 million to 11 million reads on average for CD4+ cells.

CDR1 and CDR2 from the germline V gene are DFQATT and SNEGSKA (reference sequence). The CDR3 extends over 13 amino acids. J gave up 7 bases and V 4 bases, and 4 bases lay outside the gene matches. The template for TCR beta VDJ and CDR3 sequence profiling was genomic DNA. TCRdb re-analysed the reads in MiXCR, keeping a single row per CDR3 protein. The sample has hundreds of thousands of distinct CDR3 sequences, just under 70% seen once. Sequencing was performed on sorted CD4+, CD8+, or CD8+CD57+ T cells (not recorded which) from PBMCs. The TCR was taken from a human donor in good health, serving as a control. The J gene is TRBJ1-6, the V gene TRBV20-1; 7 bases line up with TRBD1. CDR3 nucleotide sequence: TGCAGTGCTAAGGAGGACAGGAATTCACCCCTCCACTTT. This translates into CSAKEDRNSPLHF.